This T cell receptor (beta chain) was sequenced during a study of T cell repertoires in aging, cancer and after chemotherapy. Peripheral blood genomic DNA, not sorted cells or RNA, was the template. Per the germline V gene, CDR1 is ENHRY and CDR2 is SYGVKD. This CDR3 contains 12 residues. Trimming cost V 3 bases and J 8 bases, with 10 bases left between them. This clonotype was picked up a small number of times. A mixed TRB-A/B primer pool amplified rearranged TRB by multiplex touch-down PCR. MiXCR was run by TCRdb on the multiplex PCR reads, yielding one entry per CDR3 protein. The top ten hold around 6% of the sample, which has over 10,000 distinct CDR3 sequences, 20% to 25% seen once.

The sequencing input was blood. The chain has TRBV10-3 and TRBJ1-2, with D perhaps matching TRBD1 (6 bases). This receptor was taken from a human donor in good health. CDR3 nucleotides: TGTGCCATCAGTGAAGGGGGAGAAGGCTACACCTTC. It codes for CAISEGGEGYTF.